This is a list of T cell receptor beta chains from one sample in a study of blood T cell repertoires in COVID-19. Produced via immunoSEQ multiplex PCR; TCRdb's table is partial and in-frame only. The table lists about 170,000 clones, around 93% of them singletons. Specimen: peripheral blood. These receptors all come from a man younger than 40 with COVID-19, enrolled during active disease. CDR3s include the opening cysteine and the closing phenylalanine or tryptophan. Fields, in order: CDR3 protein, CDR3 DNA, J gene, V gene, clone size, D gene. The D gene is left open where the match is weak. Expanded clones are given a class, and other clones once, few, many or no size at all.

CDR3aa: CASSFPRALDSYEQYF
CDR3nt: TGTGCCAGCAGTTTCCCCAGGGCGTTGGACTCCTACGAGCAGTACTTC
j_gene: TRBJ2-7
v_gene: TRBV28
abundance: once
d_gene: NA

CDR3aa: CASSPQMNTEAFF
CDR3nt: TGCGCCAGCAGCCCACAGATGAACACTGAAGCTTTCTTT
j_gene: TRBJ1-1
v_gene: TRBV5-1
abundance: once
d_gene: NA

CDR3aa: CSASSSVQETQYF
CDR3nt: TGCAGTGCTAGTAGCTCTGTGCAAGAGACCCAGTACTTC
j_gene: TRBJ2-5
v_gene: TRBV20-1
abundance: NA
d_gene: NA

CDR3aa: CASSKDGTGLKTQYF
CDR3nt: TGTGCCAGCAGCAAGGATGGGACAGGGTTGAAGACCCAGTACTTC
j_gene: TRBJ2-5
v_gene: TRBV21-1
abundance: once
d_gene: NA

CDR3aa: CASSYKGQPYGYTF
CDR3nt: TGTGCCAGCAGTTATAAAGGACAGCCCTATGGCTACACCTTC
j_gene: TRBJ1-2
v_gene: TRBV6-5
abundance: once
d_gene: NA

CDR3aa: CASITQGRSYNEQFF
CDR3nt: TGTGCCAGCATCACTCAGGGAAGGTCCTACAATGAGCAGTTCTTC
j_gene: TRBJ2-1
v_gene: TRBV28
abundance: NA
d_gene: NA

CDR3aa: CASSSLFRYQETQYF
CDR3nt: TGTGCCAGCAGTTCTTTGTTTCGGTACCAAGAGACCCAGTACTTC
j_gene: TRBJ2-5
v_gene: TRBV28
abundance: NA
d_gene: NA

CDR3aa: CASSLGGSVYEQYF
CDR3nt: TGTGCCAGCAGTTTAGGCGGGTCCGTCTACGAGCAGTACTTC
j_gene: TRBJ2-7
v_gene: TRBV27
abundance: NA
d_gene: NA

CDR3aa: CASSQDLIPGTVWTDTQYF
CDR3nt: TGTGCCAGCAGCCAAGACTTGATCCCCGGGACAGTTTGGACAGATACGCAGTATTTT
j_gene: TRBJ2-3
v_gene: TRBV3-1/TRBV3-2
abundance: NA
d_gene: TRBD1

CDR3aa: CASSLYRSGHNEQFF
CDR3nt: TGTGCCAGCAGTTTATATCGCAGTGGGCACAATGAGCAGTTCTTC
j_gene: TRBJ2-1
v_gene: TRBV27
abundance: NA
d_gene: NA

CDR3aa: CASSDSKGWTGFHEQYF
CDR3nt: TGTGCCAGCAGTGACTCGAAAGGCTGGACAGGGTTCCACGAGCAGTACTTC
j_gene: TRBJ2-7
v_gene: TRBV6-4
abundance: few
d_gene: TRBD1

CDR3aa: CASSQGPDRGIRSSPLHF
CDR3nt: TGTGCCAGCAGCCAAGGCCCCGACAGGGGGATTAGGAGCTCACCCCTCCACTTT
j_gene: TRBJ1-6
v_gene: TRBV3-1/TRBV3-2
abundance: NA
d_gene: TRBD1

CDR3aa: CASSFPYLESSYNEQFF
CDR3nt: TGTGCCAGCAGTTTTCCTTACCTAGAGAGCTCCTACAATGAGCAGTTCTTC
j_gene: TRBJ2-1
v_gene: TRBV28
abundance: NA
d_gene: NA

CDR3aa: CASSPAGVGGHGYTF
CDR3nt: TGTGCCAGCTCACCCGCCGGGGTAGGAGGGCATGGCTACACCTTC
j_gene: TRBJ1-2
v_gene: TRBV18
abundance: NA
d_gene: NA

CDR3aa: CASRPGGGTDTQYF
CDR3nt: TGCGCCAGCAGGCCGGGGGGAGGCACAGATACGCAGTATTTT
j_gene: TRBJ2-3
v_gene: TRBV5-1
abundance: NA
d_gene: TRBD2

CDR3aa: CASSVGTGTYEQYF
CDR3nt: TGTGCCAGCAGCGTAGGTACCGGTACCTACGAGCAGTACTTC
j_gene: TRBJ2-7
v_gene: TRBV9
abundance: NA
d_gene: NA

CDR3aa: CASSFPWGGADTEAFF
CDR3nt: TGTGCCAGCAGCTTCCCCTGGGGGGGGGCGGACACTGAAGCTTTCTTT
j_gene: TRBJ1-1
v_gene: TRBV7-2
abundance: NA
d_gene: NA

CDR3aa: CASSWTGDQPQHF
CDR3nt: TGTGCCAGCAGCTGGACAGGAGATCAGCCCCAGCATTTT
j_gene: TRBJ1-5
v_gene: TRBV11-2
abundance: NA
d_gene: TRBD1

CDR3aa: CASSQDLASETQYF
CDR3nt: TGCGCCAGCAGCCAAGATCTAGCGTCCGAGACCCAGTACTTC
j_gene: TRBJ2-5
v_gene: TRBV4-1
abundance: NA
d_gene: NA

CDR3aa: CASSSRTGGAYEQYF
CDR3nt: TGTGCCAGCAGCTCCAGGACAGGCGGAGCGTACGAGCAGTACTTC
j_gene: TRBJ2-7
v_gene: TRBV7-8
abundance: once
d_gene: TRBD1

CDR3aa: CATSAGSPNEKLFF
CDR3nt: TGTGCCACCAGTGCAGGCAGTCCTAATGAAAAACTGTTTTTT
j_gene: TRBJ1-4
v_gene: TRBV24-1
abundance: NA
d_gene: NA

CDR3aa: CASSELSGRAGDRGYTF
CDR3nt: TGTGCCAGCAGTGAATTATCCGGCAGGGCTGGGGATCGGGGCTACACCTTC
j_gene: TRBJ1-2
v_gene: TRBV6-1
abundance: NA
d_gene: NA